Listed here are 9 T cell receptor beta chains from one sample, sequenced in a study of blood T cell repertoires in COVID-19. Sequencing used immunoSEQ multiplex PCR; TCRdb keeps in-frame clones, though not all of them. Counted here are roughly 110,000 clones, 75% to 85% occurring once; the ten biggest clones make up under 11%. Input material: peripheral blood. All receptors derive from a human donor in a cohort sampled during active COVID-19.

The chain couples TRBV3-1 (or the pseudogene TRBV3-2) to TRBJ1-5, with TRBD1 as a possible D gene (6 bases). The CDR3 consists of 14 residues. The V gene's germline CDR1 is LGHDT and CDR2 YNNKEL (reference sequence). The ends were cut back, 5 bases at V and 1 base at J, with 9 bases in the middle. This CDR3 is CASSGGASNQPQHF. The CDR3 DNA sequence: TGTGCCAGCAGCGGGGGGGCAAGCAATCAGCCCCAGCATTTT.

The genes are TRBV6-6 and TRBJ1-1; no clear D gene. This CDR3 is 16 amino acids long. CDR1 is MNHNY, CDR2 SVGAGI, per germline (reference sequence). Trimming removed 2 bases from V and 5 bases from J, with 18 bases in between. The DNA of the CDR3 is TGTGCCAGCAGTTACGCGGGTTTTGCAACGGATACTGAAGCTTTCTTT. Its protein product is CASSYAGFATDTEAFF.

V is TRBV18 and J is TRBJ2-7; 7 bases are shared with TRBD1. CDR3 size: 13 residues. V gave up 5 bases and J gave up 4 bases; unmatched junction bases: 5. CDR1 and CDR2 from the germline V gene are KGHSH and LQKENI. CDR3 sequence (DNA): TGTGCCAGCTCAGGGGGACAGTCTTACGAGCAGTACTTC. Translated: CASSGGQSYEQYF. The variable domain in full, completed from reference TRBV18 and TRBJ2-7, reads NAGVMQNPRHLVRRRGQEARLRCSPMKGHSHVYWYRQLPEEGLKFMVYLQKENIIDESGMPKERFSAEFPKEGPSILRIQQVVRGDSAAYFCASSGGQSYEQYFGPGTRLTVT.

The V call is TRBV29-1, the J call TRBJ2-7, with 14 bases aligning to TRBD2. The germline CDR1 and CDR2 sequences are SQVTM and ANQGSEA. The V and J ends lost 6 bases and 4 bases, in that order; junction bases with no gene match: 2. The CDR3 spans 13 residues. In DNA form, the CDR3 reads TGCAGCGTGACTAGCGGGAGGGCTTACGAGCAGTACTTC. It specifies CSVTSGRAYEQYF.

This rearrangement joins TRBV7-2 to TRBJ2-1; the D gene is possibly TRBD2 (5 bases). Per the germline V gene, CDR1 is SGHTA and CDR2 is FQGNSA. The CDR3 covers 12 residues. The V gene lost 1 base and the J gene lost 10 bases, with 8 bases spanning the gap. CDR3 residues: CASSLVPGEQFF. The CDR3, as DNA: TGTGCCAGCAGCTTAGTCCCGGGAGAGCAGTTCTTC.

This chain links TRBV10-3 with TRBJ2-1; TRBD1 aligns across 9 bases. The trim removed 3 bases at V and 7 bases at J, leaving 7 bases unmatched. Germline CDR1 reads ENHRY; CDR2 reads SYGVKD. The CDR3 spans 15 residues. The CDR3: CAISDSGQGRNEQFF. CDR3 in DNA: TGTGCCATCAGTGACTCGGGACAGGGAAGGAATGAGCAGTTCTTC.

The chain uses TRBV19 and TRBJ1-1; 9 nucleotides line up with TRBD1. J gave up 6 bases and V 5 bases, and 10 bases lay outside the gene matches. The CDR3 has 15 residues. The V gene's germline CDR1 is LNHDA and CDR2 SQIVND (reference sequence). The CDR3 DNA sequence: TGTGCCAGTAGTGGGGACAGGGTTCGGTTTTCTGAAGCTTTCTTT. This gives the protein CASSGDRVRFSEAFF.

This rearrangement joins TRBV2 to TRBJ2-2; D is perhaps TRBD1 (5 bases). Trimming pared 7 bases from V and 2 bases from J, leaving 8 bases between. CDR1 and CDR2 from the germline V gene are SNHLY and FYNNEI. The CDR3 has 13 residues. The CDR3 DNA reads TGTGCCAGCACTAGGGGTAACACCGGGGAGCTGTTTTTT. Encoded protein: CASTRGNTGELFF.

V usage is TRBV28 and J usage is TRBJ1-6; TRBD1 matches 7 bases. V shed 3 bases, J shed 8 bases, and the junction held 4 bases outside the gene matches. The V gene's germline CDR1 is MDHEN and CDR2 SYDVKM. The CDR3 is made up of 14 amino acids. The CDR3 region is CASSFVRGDSPLHF. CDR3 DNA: TGTGCCAGCAGTTTCGTCAGGGGGGATTCACCCCTCCACTTT. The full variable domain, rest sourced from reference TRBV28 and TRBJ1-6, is DVKVTQSSRYLVKRTGEKVFLECVQDMDHENMFWYRQDPGLGLRLIYFSYDVKMKEKGDIPEGYSVSREKKERFSLILESASTNQTSMYLCASSFVRGDSPLHFGNGTRLTVT.